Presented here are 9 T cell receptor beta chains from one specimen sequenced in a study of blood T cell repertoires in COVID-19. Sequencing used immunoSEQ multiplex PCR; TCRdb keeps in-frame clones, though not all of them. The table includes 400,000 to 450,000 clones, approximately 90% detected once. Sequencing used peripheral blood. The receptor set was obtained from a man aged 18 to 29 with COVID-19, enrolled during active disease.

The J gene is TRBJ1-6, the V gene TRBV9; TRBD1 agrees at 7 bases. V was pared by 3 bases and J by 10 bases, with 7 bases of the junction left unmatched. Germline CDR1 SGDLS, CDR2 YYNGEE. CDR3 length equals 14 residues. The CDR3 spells CASSETGRSSPLHF. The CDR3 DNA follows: TGTGCCAGCAGCGAGACAGGGAGGTCCTCACCCCTCCACTTT.

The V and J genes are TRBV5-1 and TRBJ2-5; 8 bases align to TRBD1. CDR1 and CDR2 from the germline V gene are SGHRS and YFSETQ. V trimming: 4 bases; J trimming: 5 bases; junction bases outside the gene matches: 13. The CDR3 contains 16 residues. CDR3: CASSNRDRSFQETQYF. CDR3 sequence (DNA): TGCGCCAGCAGCAACCGGGACAGGTCTTTTCAGGAGACCCAGTACTTC.

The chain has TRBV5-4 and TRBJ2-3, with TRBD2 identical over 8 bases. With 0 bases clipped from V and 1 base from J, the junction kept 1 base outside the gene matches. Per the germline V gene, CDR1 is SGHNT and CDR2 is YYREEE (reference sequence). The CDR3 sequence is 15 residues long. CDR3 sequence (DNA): TGTGCCAGCAGCTTGGCGCGGGGGGGCACAGATACGCAGTATTTT. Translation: CASSLARGGTDTQYF.

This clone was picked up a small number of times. CDR3 in DNA: TGTGCCAGCAGTAGACCGGGACAGGGATTAAATGAAGCTTTCTTT. Translated: CASSRPGQGLNEAFF. The chain links TRBV27 to TRBJ1-1, with 9 positions matching TRBD1. Germline loops: CDR1 MNHEY, CDR2 SMNVEV (reference sequence). The J segment lost 7 bases and the V segment lost 5 bases, leaving 11 bases of the junction unmatched. This CDR3 is built from 15 residues.

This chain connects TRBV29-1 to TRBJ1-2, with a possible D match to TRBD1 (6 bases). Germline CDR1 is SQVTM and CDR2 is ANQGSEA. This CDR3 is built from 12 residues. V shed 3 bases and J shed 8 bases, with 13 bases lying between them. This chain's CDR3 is CSVDQGTRGYTF. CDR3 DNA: TGCAGCGTTGACCAGGGGACTAGGGGCTACACCTTC.

CDR3 DNA sequence: TGTGCCAGCAGCTCTATCATAGAAGTAGATACGCAGTATTTT. Its translation is CASSSIIEVDTQYF. The rearrangement uses TRBV7-8 and TRBJ2-3, with unresolved D. CDR3 length: 14 amino acids. V lost 4 bases and J 5 bases, leaving 13 bases between the germline ends. Looked up from germline, CDR1 is SGHVS and CDR2 is FQNEAQ.

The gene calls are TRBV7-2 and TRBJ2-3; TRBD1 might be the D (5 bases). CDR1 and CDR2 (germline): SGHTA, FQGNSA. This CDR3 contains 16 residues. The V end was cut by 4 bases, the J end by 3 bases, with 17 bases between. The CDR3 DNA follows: TGTGCCAGCAGCTCCCGTTGGGGCCTTGGTACAGATACGCAGTATTTT. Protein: CASSSRWGLGTDTQYF.

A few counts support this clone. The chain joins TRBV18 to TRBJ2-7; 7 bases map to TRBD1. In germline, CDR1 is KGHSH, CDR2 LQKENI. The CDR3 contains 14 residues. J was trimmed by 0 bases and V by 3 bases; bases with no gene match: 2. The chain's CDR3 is CASSPTGNSYEQYF. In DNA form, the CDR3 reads TGTGCCAGCTCACCGACAGGGAACTCCTACGAGCAGTACTTC.

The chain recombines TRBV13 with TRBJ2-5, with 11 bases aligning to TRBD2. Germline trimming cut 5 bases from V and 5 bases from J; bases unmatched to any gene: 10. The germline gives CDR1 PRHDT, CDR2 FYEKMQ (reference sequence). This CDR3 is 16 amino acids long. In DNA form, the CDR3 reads TGTGCCAGCAGCGCCCGTAGCGGGGGGGCGTCGGAGACCCAGTACTTC. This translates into CASSARSGGASETQYF.